This T cell receptor beta chain was found in a study of T cell repertoires in ileal Crohn's disease. Study summary: Thiopurines (fewer than 12) or anti-TNF agents (around 17) were given postoperatively to about half.

Sequenced by immunoSEQ multiplex PCR; TCRdb stores in-frame clones only, minus some. This table has 15,000 or so clones, 75% to 90% appearing once. Included were adult ileal or ileocolonic Crohn's patients indicated for ileocolonic resection. Germline V gives CDR1 SGHTA, CDR2 FQGNSA. The CDR3 runs to 16 residues. V gave up 0 bases and J gave up 8 bases, with 14 bases separating them. Regarding this clone: What it binds is unknown.

General observations from the study: Compared with non-smokers, active smokers at surgery showed more clonal expansions.

Sequences were obtained from ileal tissue. The chain couples TRBV7-2 to TRBJ1-6; D is unresolved. The TCR originated in an adult with Crohn's disease. As DNA, the CDR3 is TGTGCCAGCAGCTTAGCGCTAGCAGGTCGGGATTCACCCCTCCACTTT. It is translated as CASSLALAGRDSPLHF.